These T cell receptor beta chains were read from a single sample in a study of tumour-infiltrating T cells in Burkitt lymphoma. Here immunoSEQ multiplex PCR was the method, and the copy in TCRdb shows in-frame clones only, minus some. Among approximately 1,600 clones listed, about 38% were seen once. Sample: tumor tissue. The origin of the receptors is a human donor with Burkitt lymphoma. CDR3s include the opening cysteine and the closing phenylalanine or tryptophan. The listing skips clone size in some rows; elsewhere it reads once, few, many or a size class.

>.|TRBV11-2|16
CASSLGSTGAYNEQFF
>.|TRBV4-3|14
CASSRRDSDSKAFF
>.|TRBV30|14
CAWSVLKVNTEAFF
>few|TRBV5-1|13
CASSFEENSPLHF
>.|TRBV5-1|14
CASSLEAVNSPLHF
>few|TRBV7-9|15
CASSSGTPNFYGYTF
>.|TRBV5-4|14
CASSLEGAADTQYF
>.|TRBV7-3|15
CASSPTGALDSPLHF
>.|TRBV7-6|15
CASSLGAGTNEKLFF
>.|TRBV29-1|13
CSVKGLITDTQYF
>.|TRBV11-3|17
CASSLTRWDRRQETQYF
>few|TRBV5-4|14
CASSLRGENHGYTF
>few|TRBV7-9|14
CASNSGTVPEGYTF
>.|TRBV5-4|16
CARHSRTAGALRPQHF
>few|TRBV6-5|12
CASTRTGNGYTF
>.|TRBV28|12
CASSSGTYKQYF
>.|TRBV5-6|17
CASSLGGGVRSYNEQFF
>.|TRBV9|14
CASSVAKGVGEQFF
>.|TRBV6-1|14
CASSEDRQNTEAFF
>.|TRBV5-6|14
CASSLGLAGGEQFF
>few|TRBV9|15
CASSASLFTGNTIYF
>.|TRBV7-8|13
CASSPPPRDTQYF
>once|TRBV29-1|14
CSVELSGGSYEQYF
>.|TRBV2|14
CASSEWDRGSGYTF
>.|TRBV9|15
CASSVDPGMNTEAFF
>.|TRBV5-6|16
CASSLGPGSTNEKLFF
>.|TRBV9|18
CASSVGLGLAGEDNEQFF
>.|TRBV7-2|15
CASSLSFSSYNEQFF
>.|TRBV20-1|11
CSAKLVEGYTF
>few|TRBV7-8|16
CASSLDSRPAVAGYTF
>few|TRBV30|11
CAWSVSDEQYF
>.|TRBV13|14
CASSQRGAADEQFF
>.|TRBV4-1|15
CASSQDAELSDTQYF
>.|TRBV27|18
CASSSLTGTGVFGETQYF
>.|TRBV4-3|17
CASSRSQTSGDTDTQYF
>.|TRBV30|14
CAWKSGESYNEQFF
>.|TRBV4-3|17
CASSQGPGQGANTEAFF
>.|TRBV19|13
CASSKQGSNEQYF
>.|TRBV7-2|13
CASSLDRADGYTF
>.|TRBV7-9|13
CASSLQETYEQYF
>few|TRBV10-3|13
CAISEGGRTEAFF
>.|TRBV5-8|13
CASSGARTDTQYF
>few|TRBV7-9|13
CASSLVNREEAFF
>few|TRBV7-3|15
CASSLTGRVEDTQYF
>.|TRBV9|13
CASSVSGADTQYF
>.|TRBV29-1|12
CSVKGDGNEQYF
>.|TRBV7-2|15
CASSPDPSSGNTIYF
>.|TRBV30|12
CAWSDLGEKLFF
>.|TRBV7-9|14
CASSTGTENEKLFF
>few|TRBV10-2|12
CVTSGEHTEAFF
>once|TRBV10-2|17
CASSLRASGGQNNEQFF
>.|TRBV6-6|12
CASSTPTYIGFF
>.|TRBV28|12
CASRTPGDEQYF
>few|TRBV7-8|17
CASRTPGQGSGANVLTF